These T cell receptor beta chains were read from a single sample in a study of blood T cell repertoires in COVID-19. TCRdb keeps only in-frame clones here, not all; method: immunoSEQ multiplex PCR. The data hold 85,000 or so clones, with more than 90% observed a single time. What was sequenced was peripheral blood. The source of these receptors is a human donor with active COVID-19. The donor label of this sample is uncertain. Both conserved end residues are part of each CDR3. A D gene is named only where the DNA matches it firmly. Clone size is not always given. Where it is, it says once, few, many or a class for expanded clones.

d_gene | j_gene | v_gene | abundance | CDR3aa | CDR3nt
TRBD2 | TRBJ2-5 | TRBV5-8 | - | CASSRRERLALQETQYF | TGTGCCAGCAGCCGGCGAGAGAGACTAGCACTTCAAGAGACCCAGTACTTC
TRBD2 | TRBJ2-3 | TRBV11-3 | - | CASSHSGGYTDTQYF | TGTGCCAGCAGCCATTCGGGGGGGTACACAGATACGCAGTATTTT
TRBD1 | TRBJ2-7 | TRBV28 | - | CASSPPGQIYEQYF | TGTGCCAGCAGTCCACCGGGACAGATTTACGAGCAGTACTTC
TRBD2 | TRBJ2-2 | TRBV4-3 | - | CASSLGTSGNTGELFF | TGCGCCAGCAGCCTAGGGACTAGCGGGAACACCGGGGAGCTGTTTTTT
- | TRBJ2-2 | TRBV18 | - | CASSPGALNTGELFF | TGTGCCAGCTCACCGGGCGCCCTGAACACCGGGGAGCTGTTTTTT
- | TRBJ1-3 | TRBV4-1 | - | CASSQGPSGIAGNTIYF | TGCGCCAGCAGCCAAGGTCCCTCAGGGATTGCTGGAAACACCATATATTTT
- | TRBJ2-7 | TRBV4-1 | - | CASSQDSPGFSYEQYF | TGCGCCAGCAGCCAAGATTCCCCAGGATTCTCCTACGAGCAGTACTTC
TRBD1 | TRBJ1-6 | TRBV9 | - | CASSVVGDRAAPLHF | TGTGCCAGCAGCGTAGTGGGGGACAGGGCGGCACCCCTCCACTTT
- | TRBJ1-1 | TRBV12-3/TRBV12-4 | - | CASSLGGGTEAFF | TGTGCCAGCAGTTTAGGAGGGGGCACTGAAGCTTTCTTT
- | TRBJ1-5 | TRBV29-1 | - | CSVFSGRSQHF | TGCAGCGTTTTCTCGGGGAGGTCCCAGCATTTT
- | TRBJ2-1 | TRBV4-1 | once | CASSLSGYNEQFF | TGCGCCAGCAGCCTCTCCGGGTACAATGAGCAGTTCTTC
TRBD1 | TRBJ1-5 | TRBV9 | - | CASSESGTGSNQPQHF | TGTGCCAGCAGTGAATCCGGGACAGGTAGCAATCAGCCCCAGCATTTT
- | TRBJ1-6 | TRBV27 | - | CASRINGNSPLHF | TGTGCCAGCAGGATCAACGGGAATTCACCCCTCCACTTT
TRBD2 | TRBJ2-6 | TRBV6-2/TRBV6-3 | - | CASSSWGGSGSLKAGANVLTF | TGTGCCAGCAGTTCCTGGGGGGGTAGCGGGAGCCTTAAGGCTGGGGCCAACGTCCTGACTTTC
TRBD2 | TRBJ2-7 | TRBV9 | - | CASSVGSSGGAYEQYF | TGTGCCAGCAGCGTAGGTTCTAGCGGGGGGGCCTACGAGCAGTACTTC
TRBD2 | TRBJ2-5 | TRBV18 | once | CASSRGLAGLQETQYF | TGTGCCAGCTCCCGCGGACTAGCGGGCCTACAAGAGACCCAGTACTTC
- | TRBJ2-6 | TRBV28 | - | CASRPSGAGANVLTF | TGTGCCAGCAGGCCATCAGGGGCTGGGGCCAACGTCCTGACTTTC
- | TRBJ1-1 | TRBV18 | - | CASSQSTGFTEAFF | TGTGCCAGCTCACAGTCCACAGGGTTCACTGAAGCTTTCTTT
TRBD1 | TRBJ2-7 | TRBV6-5 | - | CASRRDRAYYEQYF | TGTGCCAGCAGGCGGGACAGGGCATACTACGAGCAGTACTTC
- | TRBJ1-2 | TRBV12-5 | - | CASGLDRGGLGYGYTF | TGTGCTAGTGGTTTGGACCGGGGGGGGCTTGGCTATGGCTACACCTTC
TRBD2 | TRBJ2-1 | TRBV27 | - | CASSEPGTSGRSGEQFF | TGTGCCAGCAGTGAACCCGGGACTAGCGGGAGGTCTGGGGAGCAGTTCTTC
- | TRBJ2-1 | TRBV4-1 | - | CASSQDIYNEQFF | TGCGCCAGCAGCCAAGATATCTACAATGAGCAGTTCTTC
- | TRBJ2-5 | TRBV3-1/TRBV3-2 | - | CASSQWAEETQYF | TGTGCCAGCAGCCAATGGGCAGAAGAGACCCAGTACTTC
- | TRBJ2-3 | TRBV18 | - | CASSPRSGAQSTDTQYF | TGTGCCAGCTCACCAAGGTCAGGGGCCCAAAGCACAGATACGCAGTATTTT
- | TRBJ2-3 | TRBV27 | - | CASSLSTGQTRGTQYF | TGTGCCAGCAGTTTATCCACGGGACAGACTAGAGGTACGCAGTATTTT
TRBD1 | TRBJ1-2 | TRBV5-1 | - | CASSSTVGQGVGGYTF | TGCGCCAGCAGCTCTACCGTGGGACAGGGAGTAGGTGGCTACACCTTC
TRBD1 | TRBJ1-2 | TRBV29-1 | - | CSVELQGFYGYTF | TGCAGCGTTGAGCTACAGGGGTTCTATGGCTACACCTTC
- | TRBJ1-1 | TRBV4-1 | - | CASSQRGGVNTEAFF | TGCGCCAGCAGCCAAAGGGGGGGGGTGAACACTGAAGCTTTCTTT
- | TRBJ1-6 | TRBV6-5 | - | CASRALRDNSPLHF | TGTGCCAGCAGGGCATTGCGGGATAATTCACCCCTCCACTTT
- | TRBJ2-1 | TRBV14 | - | CASSQEGRRGGRREQFF | TGTGCCAGCAGCCAAGAAGGGAGGCGGGGCGGAAGAAGAGAGCAGTTCTTC
TRBD1 | TRBJ1-4 | TRBV5-5 | - | CASSFAVPTGFGGGEKLFF | TGTGCCAGCAGCTTCGCCGTACCGACAGGGTTTGGAGGAGGTGAAAAACTGTTTTTT
- | TRBJ1-2 | TRBV28 | - | CASSLGGADYGYTF | TGTGCCAGCAGTTTAGGCGGGGCGGACTATGGCTACACCTTC
TRBD1 | TRBJ1-2 | TRBV12-5 | - | CASGGTGELGYTF | TGTGCTAGTGGGGGGACAGGGGAACTAGGCTACACCTTC
- | TRBJ2-3 | TRBV27 | once | CASRGSYTDTQYF | TGTGCCAGCCGCGGCTCTTACACAGATACGCAGTATTTT
TRBD1 | TRBJ1-5 | TRBV27 | - | CASSLDRGHGNQPQHF | TGTGCCAGCAGTTTAGACAGGGGTCATGGAAATCAGCCCCAGCATTTT
- | TRBJ2-7 | TRBV2 | - | CASSRPGPLGQYF | TGTGCCAGCAGTCGGCCGGGTCCCCTGGGGCAGTACTTC